Each of the 26 T cell receptor beta chains below was sequenced from the same sample in a study of long-term antiretroviral therapy in people with HIV. Assay version v3.0 of immunoSEQ was used, and it was run at survey level. Clones were read by immunoSEQ multiplex PCR, and TCRdb kept only the in-frame ones, dropping some. Of around 26,000 clones listed, approximately 88% are singletons. The sample was unsorted PBMCs, taken 4.3 years after starting antiretroviral therapy. The receptors stem from a man younger than 40 with HIV.

The chain is built from TRBV4-1 and TRBJ1-1; D ambiguous. The V and J ends lost 1 base and 1 base respectively, with 4 bases between them. From germline, CDR1 is MGHRA and CDR2 YSYEKL. The CDR3 runs 13 residues. CDR3 in DNA: TGCGCCAGCAGCCAAGCCCAGAACACTGAAGCTTTCTTT. Translation gives CASSQAQNTEAFF.

The chain couples TRBV9 to TRBJ2-2; 10 bases are shared with TRBD2. V trimming: 4 bases; J trimming: 5 bases; junction bases outside the gene matches: 5. This CDR3 is 15 amino acids long. Germline V lookup: CDR1 SGDLS, CDR2 YYNGEE. The CDR3 sequence: CASSISGRRTGELFF. As DNA, the CDR3 is TGTGCCAGCAGCATTAGCGGGAGGCGGACCGGGGAGCTGTTTTTT. Full variable domain (rest looked up from reference TRBV9 and TRBJ2-2): DSGVTQTPKHLITATGQRVTLRCSPRSGDLSVYWYQQSLDQGLQFLIQYYNGEERAKGNILERFSAQQFPDLHSELNLSSLELGDSALYFCASSISGRRTGELFFGEGSRLTVL.

The rearrangement joins TRBV14 to TRBJ1-1; a weak D match, TRBD1 (6 bases). The CDR3 loop spans 16 amino acids. Trimming took off 0 bases at V and 4 bases at J, with 15 bases between the two ends. Germline CDR1 and CDR2: SGHDN and FVKESK. This CDR3 reads CASSQEGGYYFTEAFF. CDR3 DNA: TGTGCCAGCAGCCAAGAGGGGGGCTATTATTTCACTGAAGCTTTCTTT.

The chain employs TRBV28 and TRBJ2-2; no clear D. V was clipped by 3 bases and J by 1 base, with 6 bases between them. CDR1 and CDR2 from the germline V gene are MDHEN and SYDVKM. The CDR3 sequence is 14 residues long. The CDR3 here is CASSFSGNTGELFF. The CDR3 DNA is TGTGCCAGCAGTTTTTCAGGGAACACCGGGGAGCTGTTTTTT. Complete variable domain (other parts from reference TRBV28 and TRBJ2-2): DVKVTQSSRYLVKRTGEKVFLECVQDMDHENMFWYRQDPGLGLRLIYFSYDVKMKEKGDIPEGYSVSREKKERFSLILESASTNQTSMYLCASSFSGNTGELFFGEGSRLTVL.

The rearrangement links TRBV7-9 to TRBJ2-7, with D possibly matching TRBD1 (5 bases). V was trimmed by 5 bases and J by 6 bases, leaving 23 bases between them. Germline-derived CDR1 and CDR2 are SEHNR and FQNEAQ (reference sequence). The CDR3 is made up of 16 amino acids. CDR3 in DNA: TGTGCCAGCAGCCAGGGCTCCTTAGACCAGGACGGCGAGCAGTACTTC. Its translation is CASSQGSLDQDGEQYF.

This rearrangement joins TRBV7-2 to TRBJ1-1, with D unclear. The V end lost 5 bases, the J end lost 5 bases, and 9 bases lay between the germline ends. Looked up from germline, CDR1 is SGHTA and CDR2 is FQGNSA. CDR3 length equals 12 residues. CDR3 residues: CASSLPGTEAFF. The CDR3 DNA follows: TGTGCCAGCAGCCTCCCGGGGACTGAAGCTTTCTTT.

This chain uses TRBV29-1 with TRBJ2-3; D is possibly TRBD1 or TRBD2 (5 bases each). The V end was cut by 5 bases, the J end by 4 bases, with 16 bases between. There are 14 residues in the CDR3. CDR1 is SQVTM, CDR2 ANQGSEA, per germline. CDR3 residues: CSVLIGDGPDTQYF. CDR3 DNA: TGCAGCGTTCTTATAGGGGACGGCCCAGATACGCAGTATTTT.

This chain connects TRBV6-5 to TRBJ2-3; D unresolved. V was cut by 5 bases and J by 3 bases, with 9 bases left in between. The CDR3 runs to 13 residues. Germline V CDR1 and CDR2: MNHEY, SVGAGI. The CDR3 nucleotides read TGTGCCAGCAGTCTTCGACTGACAGATACGCAGTATTTT. Translation gives CASSLRLTDTQYF.

The rearrangement links TRBV18 to TRBJ2-7; a weak D match, TRBD2 (6 bases). CDR1 is KGHSH, CDR2 LQKENI, per germline. The CDR3 loop spans 14 amino acids. V was clipped by 8 bases and J by 0 bases, with 14 bases between them. The CDR3 loop is CASTRDWSSYEQYF. CDR3 bases: TGTGCCAGCACCCGGGACTGGAGCTCCTACGAGCAGTACTTC.

V usage is TRBV6-5 and J usage is TRBJ1-2, with D perhaps matching TRBD1 (5 bases). V lost 7 bases and J lost 4, with 16 bases in between. Germline CDR1 and CDR2: MNHEY and SVGAGI. The CDR3 is made up of 14 amino acids. CDR3 sequence reads: CASKAPTGGYGYTF. The CDR3 nucleotides read TGTGCCAGCAAAGCTCCAACGGGGGGCTATGGCTACACCTTC.

The gene calls are TRBV7-8 and TRBJ2-3; D possibly corresponds to TRBD2 (5 bases). The CDR3 loop spans 13 amino acids. V was trimmed by 5 bases and J by 14 bases, leaving 20 bases between them. Germline V gene sequence: CDR1 SGHVS, CDR2 FQNEAQ. The CDR3 sequence: CASSLPVDSRPYF. CDR3 nucleotide sequence: TGTGCCAGCAGCCTACCCGTGGACTCTAGACCGTATTTT.

The chain recombines TRBV4-1 with TRBJ1-1; D is undetermined. The CDR3 runs to 13 residues. Germline V gives CDR1 MGHRA, CDR2 YSYEKL. Trimming stripped 1 base from V and 5 bases from J, with 8 bases between. CDR3 nucleotide sequence: TGCGCCAGCAGCCAAGCCAGAGGGACTGAAGCTTTCTTT. Its translation is CASSQARGTEAFF.

The chain has TRBV7-3 and TRBJ2-5, with D tentatively TRBD2 (6 bases). CDR1 is SGHTA and CDR2 is FQGTGA in the germline V gene. The CDR3 contains 15 residues. V was clipped by 4 bases and J by 0 bases, with 12 bases between them. CDR3 region: CASSSMGGNQETQYF. DNA of the CDR3: TGTGCCAGCAGCTCCATGGGGGGTAACCAAGAGACCCAGTACTTC. The variable domain in full, completed from reference TRBV7-3 and TRBJ2-5, reads GAGVSQTPSNKVTEKGKYVELRCDPISGHTALYWYRQSLGQGPEFLIYFQGTGAADDSGLPNDRFFAVRPEGSVSTLKIQRTERGDSAVYLCASSSMGGNQETQYFGPGTRLLVL.

This rearrangement joins TRBV5-3 to TRBJ1-1; unclear D gene. TRBV5-3 is labeled an ORF, and its function is uncertain. This CDR3 contains 14 residues. Trimming took 1 base from V and 5 from J, leaving 12 bases between them. For the CDR3, the DNA is TGTGCCAGAAGCTTGATCTCGGGCTGGACTGAAGCTTTCTTT. The encoded protein is CARSLISGWTEAFF.

The chain recombines TRBV18 with TRBJ2-2; TRBD2 matches at 8 bases. The CDR3 has 15 residues. Germline V lookup: CDR1 KGHSH, CDR2 LQKENI. The V gene end was trimmed by 6 bases and the J gene end by 6 bases; junction bases not matched to a gene: 9. DNA for the CDR3: TGTGCCAGCTCTCCCCTCGGGGGGGCCGCCGGGGAGCTGTTTTTT. Its protein is CASSPLGGAAGELFF.

The chain combines TRBV7-9 with TRBJ1-5; D call uncertain. The CDR3 covers 14 residues. Looked up from germline, CDR1 is SEHNR and CDR2 is FQNEAQ (reference sequence). V was clipped by 5 bases and J by 5 bases, with 13 bases between them. The CDR3 sequence: CASSGRTADQPQHF. The CDR3 nucleotides are TGTGCCAGCAGCGGTCGGACCGCCGATCAGCCCCAGCATTTT.

V usage is TRBV7-3 and J usage is TRBJ2-2, with D perhaps given as TRBD1 or TRBD2 (5 bases each). Deletions cut 5 bases from V and 6 bases from J, with 13 bases between. This CDR3 is built from 14 residues. CDR1 SGHTA and CDR2 FQGTGA come from the germline V gene. The DNA for the CDR3 is TGTGCCAGCAGCCCCGGGGCCAATCCCGGGGAGCTGTTTTTT. Translation: CASSPGANPGELFF. The full variable domain, in which reference TRBV7-3 and TRBJ2-2 provide the parts outside the CDR3, is GAGVSQTPSNKVTEKGKYVELRCDPISGHTALYWYRQSLGQGPEFLIYFQGTGAADDSGLPNDRFFAVRPEGSVSTLKIQRTERGDSAVYLCASSPGANPGELFFGEGSRLTVL.

The chain employs TRBV29-1 and TRBJ2-1; 10 nucleotides align to TRBD1. The CDR3 is 13 amino acids. Germline V gene lookup returns CDR1 SQVTM and CDR2 ANQGSEA. With V trimmed by 4 bases and J by 4 bases, 1 base remained unmatched. The chain's CDR3 is CSVGTGGYNEQFF. The CDR3 coding sequence is TGCAGCGTTGGGACAGGGGGTTACAATGAGCAGTTCTTC.

The chain has TRBV27 and TRBJ1-5; the D is unclear. V lost 5 bases to trimming and J lost 4 bases, with 18 bases between them. Germline CDR1 MNHEY, CDR2 SMNVEV (reference sequence). The CDR3 sequence is 16 residues long. CDR3 loop: CASSPRSPVTNQPQHF. The CDR3 coding sequence is TGTGCCAGCAGTCCGAGGTCGCCAGTGACTAATCAGCCCCAGCATTTT.

The V call is TRBV19, the J call TRBJ2-7; 11 bases map to TRBD2. This CDR3 is 15 amino acids long. With V trimmed by 2 bases and J by 3 bases, 3 bases remained unmatched. CDR1 is LNHDA, CDR2 SQIVND, per germline (reference sequence). The DNA of the CDR3 is TGTGCCAGTAGTATATCTAGCGGGAGGATCTACGAGCAGTACTTC. Amino acid sequence: CASSISSGRIYEQYF.

The chain has TRBV6-1 and TRBJ1-2; no clear D. The CDR3 covers 15 residues. Germline V gene sequence: CDR1 MNHNS, CDR2 SASEGT. The V gene lost 0 bases and the J gene lost 3 bases, with 11 bases spanning the gap. This CDR3 is CASSEAPVLDYGYTF. CDR3 coding DNA: TGTGCCAGCAGTGAAGCGCCTGTGCTAGACTATGGCTACACCTTC.

The chain employs TRBV2 and TRBJ2-7; D gene uncertain. The CDR3 is 12 amino acids. Trimming took off 6 bases at V and 3 bases at J, with 9 bases between the two ends. Germline CDR1 SNHLY, CDR2 FYNNEI. The CDR3 DNA reads as TGTGCCAGCAGCACGGGTAACTACGAGCAGTACTTC. This gives the protein CASSTGNYEQYF.

This rearrangement joins TRBV19 to TRBJ1-2, with TRBD1 matching over 12 bases. This CDR3 contains 17 residues. The germline CDR1 and CDR2 sequences are LNHDA and SQIVND (reference sequence). With 10 bases clipped from V and 2 bases from J, the junction kept 14 bases outside the gene matches. The CDR3 is CATHSMAGTGGNYGYTF. In DNA, the CDR3 is TGTGCCACACACTCGATGGCCGGGACAGGGGGCAACTATGGCTACACCTTC.

The V and J genes are TRBV6-6 and TRBJ1-2; D possibly corresponds to TRBD1 (6 bases). V lost 11 bases, J lost 7 bases, and 26 bases lay in between. CDR3 length equals 15 residues. Per the germline V gene, CDR1 is MNHNY and CDR2 is SVGAGI (reference sequence). CDR3 sequence (DNA): TGTGCCGGCGGATGGGGGCTTGAGGGGGGCTCTGGCTACACCTTC. This sequence encodes CAGGWGLEGGSGYTF.

The gene calls are TRBV2 and TRBJ1-2; possible D gene TRBD1, 5 bases. The V and J ends lost 3 bases and 6 bases respectively, with 14 bases between them. The CDR3 is 14 amino acids. Germline CDR1 SNHLY, CDR2 FYNNEI. In DNA, the CDR3 is TGTGCCAGCAGTGATGGGAGGGGCGAGGATGGCTACACCTTC. Encoded protein: CASSDGRGEDGYTF. Together with reference TRBV2 and TRBJ1-2, the CDR3 gives the full variable domain: EPEVTQTPSHQVTQMGQEVILRCVPISNHLYFYWYRQILGQKVEFLVSFYNNEISEKSEIFDDQFSVERPDGSNFTLKIRSTKLEDSAMYFCASSDGRGEDGYTFGSGTRLTVV.

V gene TRBV4-1 combines with J gene TRBJ1-4; TRBD1 matches 7 bases. CDR3 length: 16 amino acids. Trimming cost V 4 bases and J 7 bases; bases outside gene matches: 12. Germline V gene sequence: CDR1 MGHRA, CDR2 YSYEKL. This CDR3 reads CASSRGRDRQIEKLFF. The CDR3 region has the DNA TGCGCCAGCAGCCGGGGCCGGGACAGACAAATTGAAAAACTGTTTTTT.